Listed below are T cell receptor beta chains from one sample, sequenced in a study of control samples from healthy donors and cancer patients. The assay was immunoSEQ multiplex PCR, and TCRdb's table has in-frame clones only and misses some. The top ten clones hold roughly 5.3% of a sample with 150,000 to 200,000 clones, 70% to 90% of them seen once. The specimen sequenced was blood. The receptors originated from a woman aged 25 to 39 in good health. The CDR3 runs from the conserved cysteine through the conserved F or W. Fields, in order: clone size, J gene, D gene, V gene, CDR3 protein, CDR3 DNA. A D gene is named only where the DNA matches it firmly. Size is omitted from some rows. Given values are once, few, many or a class for expanded clones.

abundance: NA
j_gene: TRBJ2-3
d_gene: NA
v_gene: TRBV5-1
CDR3aa: CASSLAGTDTQYF
CDR3nt: TGCGCCAGCAGCTTGGCAGGAACAGATACGCAGTATTTT

abundance: NA
j_gene: TRBJ1-1
d_gene: TRBD1
v_gene: TRBV10-3
CDR3aa: CAIKRQGYTEAFF
CDR3nt: TGTGCCATCAAACGACAGGGGTACACTGAAGCTTTCTTT

abundance: NA
j_gene: TRBJ2-4
d_gene: NA
v_gene: TRBV3-1/TRBV3-2
CDR3aa: CASSQDLAKNIQYF
CDR3nt: TGTGCCAGCAGCCAAGACTTAGCCAAAAACATTCAGTACTTC

abundance: NA
j_gene: TRBJ1-1
d_gene: NA
v_gene: TRBV6-5
CDR3aa: CASSLRGGTEAFF
CDR3nt: TGTGCCAGCAGCCTCCGGGGGGGCACTGAAGCTTTCTTT

abundance: NA
j_gene: TRBJ2-7
d_gene: TRBD1
v_gene: TRBV6-5
CDR3aa: CASKKQGSHEQYF
CDR3nt: TGTGCCAGCAAGAAACAGGGGTCCCACGAGCAGTACTTC

abundance: NA
j_gene: TRBJ1-2
d_gene: NA
v_gene: TRBV7-8
CDR3aa: CASSFLTENYGYTF
CDR3nt: TGTGCCAGCAGCTTTCTGACAGAGAACTATGGCTACACCTTC

abundance: NA
j_gene: TRBJ2-5
d_gene: NA
v_gene: TRBV7-2
CDR3aa: CASSLGLGETQYF
CDR3nt: TGTGCCAGCAGCTTAGGGCTCGGGGAGACCCAGTACTTC

abundance: NA
j_gene: TRBJ2-2
d_gene: TRBD2
v_gene: TRBV5-6
CDR3aa: CASSFTSVVTGELFF
CDR3nt: TGTGCCAGCAGCTTTACTAGCGTCGTCACCGGGGAGCTGTTTTTT

abundance: once
j_gene: TRBJ1-6
d_gene: TRBD1
v_gene: TRBV5-4
CDR3aa: CASSFGPGTGSSPLHF
CDR3nt: TGTGCCAGCAGCTTCGGCCCCGGGACAGGGTCTTCACCCCTCCACTTT

abundance: NA
j_gene: TRBJ2-3
d_gene: TRBD1
v_gene: TRBV24-1
CDR3aa: CAAATGALTDTQYF
CDR3nt: TGTGCCGCTGCGACAGGGGCGTTGACAGATACGCAGTATTTT

abundance: NA
j_gene: TRBJ2-7
d_gene: TRBD2
v_gene: TRBV6-4
CDR3aa: CASSDSLAGDYEQYF
CDR3nt: TGTGCCAGCAGTGACTCATTAGCGGGAGACTACGAGCAGTACTTC

abundance: NA
j_gene: TRBJ2-7
d_gene: NA
v_gene: TRBV7-2
CDR3aa: CASSLTSDTYEQYF
CDR3nt: TGTGCCAGCAGCTTAACGAGCGATACCTACGAGCAGTACTTC

abundance: NA
j_gene: TRBJ1-2
d_gene: NA
v_gene: TRBV5-1
CDR3aa: CASSRTFRDYGYTF
CDR3nt: TGCGCCAGCAGCCGGACTTTCAGGGACTATGGCTACACCTTC

abundance: NA
j_gene: TRBJ2-5
d_gene: NA
v_gene: TRBV5-4
CDR3aa: CASSSDLQETQYF
CDR3nt: TGTGCCAGCAGCTCGGACCTCCAAGAGACCCAGTACTTC

abundance: NA
j_gene: TRBJ2-4
d_gene: NA
v_gene: TRBV18
CDR3aa: CASSPEQTKNIQYF
CDR3nt: TGTGCCAGCTCACCGGAACAGACCAAAAACATTCAGTACTTC

abundance: NA
j_gene: TRBJ1-1
d_gene: TRBD1
v_gene: TRBV11-2
CDR3aa: CASSLGTGFVNTEAFF
CDR3nt: TGTGCCAGCAGCTTGGGGACAGGGTTCGTGAACACTGAAGCTTTCTTT

abundance: NA
j_gene: TRBJ2-2
d_gene: TRBD1
v_gene: TRBV11-2
CDR3aa: CASSRSGTGATGELFF
CDR3nt: TGTGCCAGCAGCCGGTCCGGGACAGGGGCCACCGGGGAGCTGTTTTTT

abundance: few
j_gene: TRBJ1-5
d_gene: NA
v_gene: TRBV9
CDR3aa: CASSVADGGDQPQHF
CDR3nt: TGTGCCAGCAGCGTAGCTGATGGTGGAGATCAGCCCCAGCATTTT

abundance: NA
j_gene: TRBJ2-1
d_gene: NA
v_gene: TRBV16
CDR3aa: CASSQLSVNEQFF
CDR3nt: TGTGCCAGCAGCCAATTATCCGTAAATGAGCAGTTCTTC

abundance: NA
j_gene: TRBJ2-5
d_gene: TRBD2
v_gene: TRBV28
CDR3aa: CASIRTSGRKETQYF
CDR3nt: TGTGCCAGCATTAGGACTAGCGGGAGAAAAGAGACCCAGTACTTC

abundance: once
j_gene: TRBJ2-7
d_gene: NA
v_gene: TRBV4-2
CDR3aa: CASSQAPPLEHYPYEQYF
CDR3nt: TGTGCCAGCAGCCAAGCCCCGCCCTTGGAACACTACCCCTACGAGCAGTACTTC

abundance: once
j_gene: TRBJ1-5
d_gene: TRBD1
v_gene: TRBV2
CDR3aa: CASRDGTGGTNQPQHF
CDR3nt: TGTGCCAGCAGGGATGGGACAGGGGGTACCAATCAGCCCCAGCATTTT

abundance: NA
j_gene: TRBJ1-5
d_gene: NA
v_gene: TRBV12-3/TRBV12-4
CDR3aa: CASSETLNQPQHF
CDR3nt: TGTGCCAGCAGTGAGACATTAAATCAGCCCCAGCATTTT

abundance: NA
j_gene: TRBJ2-1
d_gene: TRBD1
v_gene: TRBV6-5
CDR3aa: CASSYSGQVDNEQFF
CDR3nt: TGTGCCAGCAGTTACTCGGGACAGGTGGACAATGAGCAGTTCTTC

abundance: NA
j_gene: TRBJ1-1
d_gene: NA
v_gene: TRBV2
CDR3aa: CASREGRSTEAFF
CDR3nt: TGTGCCAGCAGGGAGGGGAGGAGCACTGAAGCTTTCTTT

abundance: NA
j_gene: TRBJ2-2
d_gene: TRBD1
v_gene: TRBV28
CDR3aa: CASSPPGQGAGELFF
CDR3nt: TGTGCTAGCAGTCCCCCGGGACAGGGGGCCGGGGAGCTGTTTTTT

abundance: NA
j_gene: TRBJ1-6
d_gene: TRBD1
v_gene: TRBV4-1
CDR3aa: CASSPEGAVLPLHF
CDR3nt: TGCGCCAGCAGCCCCGAGGGGGCAGTTTTACCCCTCCACTTT

abundance: NA
j_gene: TRBJ1-1
d_gene: NA
v_gene: TRBV6-6
CDR3aa: CASSNTVMNTEAFF
CDR3nt: TGTGCCAGCAGTAATACAGTGATGAACACTGAAGCTTTCTTT

abundance: NA
j_gene: TRBJ2-3
d_gene: TRBD2
v_gene: TRBV6-2/TRBV6-3
CDR3aa: CASSYTRTSGGEWDTQYF
CDR3nt: TGTGCCAGCAGTTACACCCGAACGAGCGGGGGAGAGTGGGATACGCAGTATTTT

abundance: NA
j_gene: TRBJ1-3
d_gene: NA
v_gene: TRBV14
CDR3aa: CASSQDQGDFYGNTIYF
CDR3nt: TGTGCCAGCAGCCAAGATCAGGGAGATTTTTATGGAAACACCATATATTTT

abundance: once
j_gene: TRBJ2-5
d_gene: NA
v_gene: TRBV3-1/TRBV3-2
CDR3aa: CASTSRLASCQETQYF
CDR3nt: TGTGCCAGCACCTCCCGCCTGGCTAGCTGCCAAGAGACCCAGTACTTC

abundance: NA
j_gene: TRBJ2-1
d_gene: NA
v_gene: TRBV7-9
CDR3aa: CASSLTGANNEQFF
CDR3nt: TGTGCCAGCAGCTTAACGGGAGCGAACAATGAGCAGTTCTTC

abundance: NA
j_gene: TRBJ2-5
d_gene: NA
v_gene: TRBV5-6
CDR3aa: CASSRIGGRAEETQYF
CDR3nt: TGTGCCAGCAGCCGGATAGGCGGAAGGGCCGAAGAGACCCAGTACTTC

abundance: once
j_gene: TRBJ2-5
d_gene: NA
v_gene: TRBV7-7
CDR3aa: CASSPSRAGTETQYF
CDR3nt: TGTGCTAGCAGCCCCTCCCGAGCGGGTACAGAGACCCAGTACTTC

abundance: NA
j_gene: TRBJ1-2
d_gene: TRBD1
v_gene: TRBV5-1
CDR3aa: CASSLPLQGDYTF
CDR3nt: TGCGCCAGCAGCTTACCCCTACAGGGGGATTACACCTTC

abundance: NA
j_gene: TRBJ1-2
d_gene: NA
v_gene: TRBV5-1
CDR3aa: CASTPTPGRGGYTF
CDR3nt: TGCGCCAGCACTCCTACCCCCGGGAGGGGTGGCTACACCTTC

abundance: NA
j_gene: TRBJ2-3
d_gene: TRBD2
v_gene: TRBV6-5
CDR3aa: CASSLAGADTQYF
CDR3nt: TGTGCCAGCAGTCTAGCGGGGGCAGATACGCAGTATTTT